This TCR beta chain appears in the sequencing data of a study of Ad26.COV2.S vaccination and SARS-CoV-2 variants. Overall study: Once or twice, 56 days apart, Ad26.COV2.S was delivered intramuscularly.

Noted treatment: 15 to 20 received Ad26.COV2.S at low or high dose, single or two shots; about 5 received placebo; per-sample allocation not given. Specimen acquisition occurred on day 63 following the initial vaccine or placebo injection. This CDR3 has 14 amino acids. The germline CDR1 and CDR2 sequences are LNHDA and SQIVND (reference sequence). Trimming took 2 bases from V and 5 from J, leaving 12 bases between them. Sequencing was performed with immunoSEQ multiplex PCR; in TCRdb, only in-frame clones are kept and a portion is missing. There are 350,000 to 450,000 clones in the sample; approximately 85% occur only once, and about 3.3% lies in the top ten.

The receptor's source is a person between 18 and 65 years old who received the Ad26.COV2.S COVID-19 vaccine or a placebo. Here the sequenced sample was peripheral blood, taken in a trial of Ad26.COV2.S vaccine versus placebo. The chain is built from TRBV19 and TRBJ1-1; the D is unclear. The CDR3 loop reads CASSINRALTEAFF. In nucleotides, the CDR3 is TGTGCCAGTAGTATAAACCGGGCGTTGACTGAAGCTTTCTTT.